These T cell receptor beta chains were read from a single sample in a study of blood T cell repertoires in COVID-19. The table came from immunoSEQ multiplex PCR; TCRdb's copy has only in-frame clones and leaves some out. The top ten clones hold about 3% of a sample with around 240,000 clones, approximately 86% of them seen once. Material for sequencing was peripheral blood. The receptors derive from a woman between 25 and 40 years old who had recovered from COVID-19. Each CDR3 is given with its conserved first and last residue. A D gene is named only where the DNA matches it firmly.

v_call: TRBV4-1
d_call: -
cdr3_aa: CASSPRGLRDNINYGYTF

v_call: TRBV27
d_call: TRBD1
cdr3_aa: CASGPGTGPYEQYF

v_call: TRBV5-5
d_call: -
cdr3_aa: CASGGANTDTQYF

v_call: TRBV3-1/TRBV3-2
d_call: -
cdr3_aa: CASSLLGSGAGAEAFF

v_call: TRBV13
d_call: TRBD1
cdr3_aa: CASSPPGQGDLFF

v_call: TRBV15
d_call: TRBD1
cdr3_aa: CATSSRDRGRRGYGYTF

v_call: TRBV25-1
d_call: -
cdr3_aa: CASSGYWRGRPYEQYF

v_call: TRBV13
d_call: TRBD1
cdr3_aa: CASSEGQGVGLAYEQYF

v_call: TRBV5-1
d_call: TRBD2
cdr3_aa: CASSLGGGSAEQYF

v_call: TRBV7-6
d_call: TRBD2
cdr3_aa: CASSLEAGGITDTQYF

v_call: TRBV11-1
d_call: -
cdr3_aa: CASSPILGGYEQYF

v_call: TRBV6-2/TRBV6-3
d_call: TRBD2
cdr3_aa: CASSASGGWVTDTQYF

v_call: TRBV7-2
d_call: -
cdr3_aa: CASSLAQGTYNEQFF

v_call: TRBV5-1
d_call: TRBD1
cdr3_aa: CASSLAVGQGTEAFF

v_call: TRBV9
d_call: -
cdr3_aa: CASSLAWRGGGYTF

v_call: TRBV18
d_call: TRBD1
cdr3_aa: CASSNQGAGETQYF

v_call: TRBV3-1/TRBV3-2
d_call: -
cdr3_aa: CASTPQGNTEAFF

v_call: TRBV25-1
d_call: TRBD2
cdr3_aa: CASSELGLGGTDTQYF

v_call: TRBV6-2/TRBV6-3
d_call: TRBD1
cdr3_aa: CASSSTGATEAFF

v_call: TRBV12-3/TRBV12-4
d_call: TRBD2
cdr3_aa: CASSLRDYNEQFF

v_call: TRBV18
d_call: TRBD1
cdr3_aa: CASSPRDRVSENIQYF

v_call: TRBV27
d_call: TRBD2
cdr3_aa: CASSLVLAGGTDEQYF

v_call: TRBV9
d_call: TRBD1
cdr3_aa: CASSVPGTGGNYGYTF

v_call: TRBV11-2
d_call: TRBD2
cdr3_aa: CASSHWTSGEETQYF

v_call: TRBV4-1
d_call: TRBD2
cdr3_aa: CASRLGGGMAGELFF

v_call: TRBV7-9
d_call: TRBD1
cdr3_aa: CASKHRGHGGELFF

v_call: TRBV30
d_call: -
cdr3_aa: CAWSREGGGAGYTF

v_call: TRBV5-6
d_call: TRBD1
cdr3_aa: CASSLFRQGGPQPQHF

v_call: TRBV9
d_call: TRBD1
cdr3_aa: CASSVATGTAYEQYF

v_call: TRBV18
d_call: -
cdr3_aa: CASSPLRVSGNTIYF

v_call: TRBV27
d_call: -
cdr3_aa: CASNVGVNTEAFF